The 19 T cell receptor beta chains presented below share a single source sample, sequenced in a study of blood T cell repertoires in COVID-19. Sequenced by immunoSEQ multiplex PCR; TCRdb stores in-frame clones only, minus some. The sample carries around 14,000 clones, 85% to 90% recorded once. The sequencing input was peripheral blood. These TCRs come from a human donor in a cohort sampled during active COVID-19.

This chain joins TRBV11-2 and TRBJ2-3; 10 nucleotides match TRBD1. Unmatched junction bases numbered 4, after V lost 11 bases and J lost 2 bases. Per the germline V gene, CDR1 is SGHAT and CDR2 is FQNNGV. The CDR3 loop spans 13 amino acids. This chain's CDR3 is CASGTGDTDTQYF. In DNA, the CDR3 is TGTGCCTCCGGGACAGGGGACACAGATACGCAGTATTTT.

The V call is TRBV4-2, the J call TRBJ1-5, with D unclear. The CDR3 is 15 amino acids. V was pared by 0 bases and J by 1 base, with 7 bases between. Germline V gene lookup returns CDR1 LGHNA and CDR2 YNFKEQ. In DNA form, the CDR3 reads TGTGCCAGCAGCCAAGATCGGGGAAGCAATCAGCCCCAGCATTTT. Residues: CASSQDRGSNQPQHF.

This chain joins TRBV28 and TRBJ1-3; TRBD1 matches at 11 bases. The V gene's germline CDR1 is MDHEN and CDR2 SYDVKM. CDR3 length: 15 residues. V trimming: 5 bases; J trimming: 8 bases; junction bases outside the gene matches: 8. The CDR3, as DNA: TGTGCCAGCAGTACGCCGGACAGGGGGCTACACACCATATATTTT. It yields the protein CASSTPDRGLHTIYF.

The chain links TRBV29-1 to TRBJ1-1, with D uncertain. This CDR3 comprises 12 residues. The V gene's germline CDR1 is SQVTM and CDR2 ANQGSEA. Deletions cut 4 bases from V and 1 base from J, with 7 bases between. The CDR3 DNA reads TGCAGCGTTGTAAGCTGGAACACTGAAGCTTTCTTT. This gives the protein CSVVSWNTEAFF.

The V gene is TRBV30, the J gene TRBJ1-2, with TRBD1 matching over 8 bases. Germline CDR1 GTSNPN, CDR2 SVGIG (reference sequence). The CDR3 has 14 residues. With V trimmed by 3 bases and J by 2 bases, 5 bases remained unmatched. For the CDR3, the DNA is TGTGCCTGGAGCGACAGGGGCTACAACTATGGCTACACCTTC. Translating it yields CAWSDRGYNYGYTF.

This chain uses TRBV4-1 with TRBJ2-1, with 8 bases aligning to TRBD2. V was clipped by 1 base and J by 8 bases; unmatched bases: 10. CDR3 size: 16 residues. Germline V lookup: CDR1 MGHRA, CDR2 YSYEKL. The CDR3 coding sequence is TGCGCCAGCAGCCAAGGGTCATCCGGGGGGGCAGATGAGCAGTTCTTC. It encodes CASSQGSSGGADEQFF.

This sequence joins TRBV10-3 and TRBJ2-3; D is uncertain. The CDR3 covers 11 residues. CDR1 is ENHRY, CDR2 SYGVKD, per germline. Trimming pared 8 bases from V and 1 base from J, leaving 4 bases between. This CDR3 reads CAIGRTDTQYF. CDR3 in DNA: TGTGCCATCGGGCGCACAGATACGCAGTATTTT.

The chain recombines TRBV7-3 with TRBJ2-2; TRBD2 is a possible D gene (7 bases). Germline assignment: CDR1 SGHTA and CDR2 FQGTGA. CDR3 size: 17 residues. The V and J ends lost 8 bases and 4 bases respectively, with 23 bases between them. CDR3 nucleotide sequence: TGTGCCAGCGGCAGGACTCCGGGGGGCCCGACCACCGGGGAGCTGTTTTTT. This codes for CASGRTPGGPTTGELFF. Full variable domain (missing parts from reference TRBV7-3 and TRBJ2-2): GAGVSQTPSNKVTEKGKYVELRCDPISGHTALYWYRQSLGQGPEFLIYFQGTGAADDSGLPNDRFFAVRPEGSVSTLKIQRTERGDSAVYLCASGRTPGGPTTGELFFGEGSRLTVL.

The chain has TRBV5-1 and TRBJ1-1, with 10 bases fitting TRBD1. The CDR3 runs 15 residues. Trimming removed 3 bases from V and 1 base from J; junction bases left unmatched: 3. CDR1 SGHRS and CDR2 YFSETQ come from the germline V gene. The CDR3 region is CASSSGDRGNTEAFF. CDR3 nucleotide sequence: TGCGCCAGCAGCTCGGGGGACAGGGGGAACACTGAAGCTTTCTTT.

The CDR3 DNA is TGTGCCAGCAGTCGATCCAGGGGGCGCGACACCATATATTTT. Translating gives CASSRSRGRDTIYF. The genes are TRBV25-1 and TRBJ1-3; 8 positions match TRBD1. With 5 bases clipped from V and 8 bases from J, the junction kept 8 bases outside the gene matches. The CDR3 sequence is 14 residues long. Germline lookup yields CDR1 MGHDK and CDR2 SYGVNS.

This clone was seen only once. V usage is TRBV6-4 and J usage is TRBJ2-1; D perhaps matches TRBD1 (5 bases). The length of the CDR3 is 13 residues. Looked up from germline, CDR1 is MRHNA and CDR2 is SNTAGT. Trimming took off 4 bases at V and 3 bases at J, with 7 bases between the two ends. The CDR3 DNA follows: TGTGCCAGCAGTGGCGACAGCTACAATGAGCAGTTCTTC. Its translation: CASSGDSYNEQFF.

CDR3: CASSQESFTDTQYF. CDR3 nucleotide sequence: TGCGCCAGCAGCCAAGAAAGCTTCACAGATACGCAGTATTTT. This chain links TRBV4-1 with TRBJ2-3, with D unresolved. Trimming shortened V by 0 bases and J by 2 bases, and 6 bases separated the two germline ends. Germline CDR1 reads MGHRA; CDR2 reads YSYEKL. This CDR3 spans 14 amino acids.

This clone has just one count. V gene TRBV6-5 combines with J gene TRBJ2-1; 13 positions match TRBD2. Germline loops: CDR1 MNHEY, CDR2 SVGAGI. This CDR3 is 15 amino acids long. The V gene end was trimmed by 6 bases and the J gene end by 8 bases; junction bases not matched to a gene: 7. The CDR3 nucleotides read TGTGCCAGCAGCCTTGGGACTAGCGGGACCTATGAGCAGTTCTTC. It is translated as CASSLGTSGTYEQFF.

The chain recombines TRBV19 with TRBJ1-2; 12 positions agree with TRBD1. Per germline, CDR1 LNHDA and CDR2 SQIVND (reference sequence). Trimming removed 6 bases from V and 2 bases from J; junction bases left unmatched: 1. The CDR3 is 14 amino acids. CDR3 sequence (DNA): TGTGCCAGTAGGGGGACAGGGGGCAACTATGGCTACACCTTC. Protein: CASRGTGGNYGYTF.

The rearrangement uses TRBV29-1 and TRBJ2-4; D perhaps matches TRBD2 (7 bases). From germline, CDR1 is SQVTM and CDR2 ANQGSEA. This CDR3 is 16 amino acids long. V lost 1 base and J lost 4, with 17 bases in between. The CDR3, as DNA: TGCAGCGTTGAAGTGGGGGGGCGCCGCGGAAAAAACATTCAGTACTTC. Translation gives CSVEVGGRRGKNIQYF.

The CDR3 DNA follows: TGTGCCAGCAGCCGCGGACAGAACTACTACGAGCAGTACTTC. Amino acids: CASSRGQNYYEQYF. The chain recombines TRBV3-1 (or the pseudogene TRBV3-2) with TRBJ2-7, with a tentative D call TRBD1 (6 bases). Deletions cut 4 bases from V and 3 bases from J, with 13 bases between. Germline V CDR1 and CDR2: LGHDT, YNNKEL (reference sequence). The CDR3 contains 14 residues.

V gene TRBV6-1 combines with J gene TRBJ2-5; maybe TRBD1 (5 bases). Germline values: CDR1 MNHNS, CDR2 SASEGT. V was cut by 1 base and J by 5 bases, with 14 bases left in between. The CDR3 covers 15 residues. In DNA form, the CDR3 reads TGTGCCAGCAGTGAAGAGGGCAGGGCTTGGGAGACCCAGTACTTC. This gives the protein CASSEEGRAWETQYF.

The chain couples TRBV30 to TRBJ2-7, with 13 nucleotides matching TRBD2. This CDR3 has 16 residues. Germline V gene data show CDR1 as GTSNPN and CDR2 as SVGIG (reference sequence). V lost 5 bases and J lost 3; bases outside the gene matches: 10. CDR3 sequence: CAWAQRGLAGVYEQYF. The DNA of the CDR3 is TGTGCCTGGGCCCAAAGAGGACTAGCGGGAGTCTACGAGCAGTACTTC.

The chain uses TRBV12-2 and TRBJ2-2; no DNA check was done on the table's D call, TRBD2. TRBV12-2 is assigned pseudogene status. The CDR3 is 19 residues long. CDR3 sequence (DNA): TGTGCAAGTCGCATACCCTCTCGTTGGCGGGAGGGCCGGTCCGGGGAGCTGTTTTTT. It yields the protein CASRIPSRWREGRSGELFF.